A selection of T cell receptor beta chains follows, all from one sample in a study of cytomegalovirus exposure and HLA in healthy donors. Sequencing was performed with immunoSEQ multiplex PCR; in TCRdb, only in-frame clones are kept and a portion is missing. The repertoire has 250,000 to 350,000 clones, 86% of them found once; the top ten carry around 4%. Sample: PBMCs. These TCRs come from a man between 35 and 55 years old in good health and CMV-seropositive. The CDR3 runs from the conserved cysteine through the conserved F or W. D genes are given only for firm matches. Clone size, where shown, is once, few, many, or a class for clones that have expanded.

V gene	CDR3 length	J gene	clone size	D gene	CDR3 DNA	CDR3 protein
TRBV5-1	14	TRBJ2-6	NA	NA	TGCGCCAGCAAAGCGTTCTCTGGGGCCAACGTCCTGACTTTC	CASKAFSGANVLTF
TRBV7-9	16	TRBJ2-5	NA	TRBD2	TGTGCCAGCAGCGGTAGGCGGGAGGGTTACCAAGAGACCCAGTACTTC	CASSGRREGYQETQYF
TRBV28	15	TRBJ2-7	NA	NA	TGTGCCAGCAGTTTATCCACGACAGTCACCTGCGAGCAGTACTTC	CASSLSTTVTCEQYF
TRBV11-2	18	TRBJ2-7	NA	TRBD2	TGTGCCAGCAGCCGGACTAGCGGGCCCCCCGGGAGCTCCTACGAGCAGTACTTC	CASSRTSGPPGSSYEQYF
TRBV29-1	15	TRBJ2-1	NA	NA	TGCAGCGTTCCCCCTACCCTAAGCTCCTACAATGAGCAGTTCTTC	CSVPPTLSSYNEQFF
TRBV4-1	16	TRBJ1-2	once	TRBD1	TGCGCCAGCAGCCAAGGACCGACAGGGGGGGACTATGGCTACACCTTC	CASSQGPTGGDYGYTF
TRBV20-1	11	TRBJ2-5	NA	NA	TGCAGTGCTAGACAGAGGGAGACCCAGTACTTC	CSARQRETQYF
TRBV2	15	TRBJ2-5	once	NA	TGTGCCAGCGTTTCACCTGCCAGGGCGTCGGAGACCCAGTACTTC	CASVSPARASETQYF
TRBV15	17	TRBJ2-3	NA	TRBD2	TGTGCCACCAGCAGGACGCTAGCGGGAGGGCCCACAGATACGCAGTATTTT	CATSRTLAGGPTDTQYF
TRBV7-6	13	TRBJ1-2	NA	NA	TGTGCCAGCAGCTTAGTTGGCACCACGGGCTACACCTTC	CASSLVGTTGYTF
TRBV7-9	15	TRBJ2-1	NA	TRBD2	TGTGCCAGCAGCTTACCGGGAGGTCCCTACAATGAGCAGTTCTTC	CASSLPGGPYNEQFF
TRBV28	16	TRBJ2-7	NA	NA	TGTGCCAGCAGTTTATTCGAAACAGCCAGGATGTACGAGCAGTACTTC	CASSLFETARMYEQYF
TRBV7-9	15	TRBJ2-7	NA	NA	TGTGCCAGCAGCTTAAGCCAGGGCCGAACCTACGAGCAGTACTTC	CASSLSQGRTYEQYF
TRBV18	15	TRBJ2-7	NA	NA	TGTGCCAGCTCACCACAGACCGGGTGGACCTACGAGCAGTACTTC	CASSPQTGWTYEQYF
TRBV4-2	13	TRBJ1-4	NA	NA	TGTGCCAGCAGCCAAGACAGGGCGGCAAAACTGTTTTTT	CASSQDRAAKLFF
TRBV6-6	14	TRBJ1-1	NA	NA	TGTGCCAGCAGGAGAGGAGGGAAGGACACTGAAGCTTTCTTT	CASRRGGKDTEAFF
TRBV5-1	15	TRBJ2-3	NA	NA	TGCGCCAGCAGCTTGCAAGGGGGGGCGGTAGATACGCAGTATTTT	CASSLQGGAVDTQYF
TRBV7-3	16	TRBJ2-7	NA	TRBD2	TGTGCCAGCAGCCTTTGGGCTAGCGGAATCTCCTACGAGCAGTACTTC	CASSLWASGISYEQYF
TRBV5-1	17	TRBJ2-3	NA	NA	TGCGCCAGCAGCTTGAGGCAGGGCCCTAGTCGTCCGCATACGCAGTATTTT	CASSLRQGPSRPHTQYF
TRBV27	14	TRBJ1-1	NA	TRBD1	TGTGCCAGCAGAGAGGGACAGGAGAACACTGAAGCTTTCTTT	CASREGQENTEAFF
TRBV2	10	TRBJ2-1	NA	NA	TGTGCCAGCAGTGTAATAGAGCAGTTCTTC	CASSVIEQFF
TRBV7-2	18	TRBJ2-5	NA	NA	TGTGCCAGCAGCTATAGGGGCTCGGGCGCGGGGAGAGAAGAGACCCAGTACTTC	CASSYRGSGAGREETQYF
TRBV2	11	TRBJ2-5	NA	NA	TGTGCCAGCACCGACAGGGAGACCCAGTACTTC	CASTDRETQYF
TRBV7-2	12	TRBJ2-3	NA	NA	TGTGCCAGCAGCTCGACTACAGATACGCAGTATTTT	CASSSTTDTQYF
TRBV27	15	TRBJ1-5	NA	TRBD1	TGTGCCGGCGGCGGGCTGGACAGGAGAGATCAGCCCCAGCATTTT	CAGGGLDRRDQPQHF
TRBV7-2	13	TRBJ2-4	NA	NA	TGTGCCAGCAGCGTAAAAGCCAAAAACATTCAGTACTTC	CASSVKAKNIQYF
TRBV11-2	14	TRBJ2-7	NA	NA	TGTGCCAGCAGCCAGAGTAGCGGCAATTACGAGCAGTACTTC	CASSQSSGNYEQYF
TRBV14	14	TRBJ2-3	NA	NA	TGTGCCAGCAGCCCGGGACACCCCTCGGATACGCAGTATTTT	CASSPGHPSDTQYF
TRBV5-6	15	TRBJ2-7	NA	TRBD1	TGTGCCAGCAGCGGGAGGACAGGGGCCGGCTACGAGCAGTACTTC	CASSGRTGAGYEQYF
TRBV21-1	16	TRBJ2-7	NA	NA	TGTGCCAGCAGCAAGCCTATAGTAGCAGGGGAGTACGAGCAGTACTTC	CASSKPIVAGEYEQYF
TRBV5-1	15	TRBJ1-4	few	TRBD1	TGCGCCAGCAGCTCGGGACAGACCCAGACCCTTCAACTGTTTTTT	CASSSGQTQTLQLFF
TRBV11-2	14	TRBJ1-2	NA	TRBD1	TGTGCCAGCAGCTTCCAGGGGGCTTACCGTGGCTACACCTTC	CASSFQGAYRGYTF
TRBV13	16	TRBJ1-2	once	TRBD1	TGTGCCAGCAGCACCCCAGGACAGGGCCTAAGCTATGGCTACACCTTC	CASSTPGQGLSYGYTF
TRBV6-1	13	TRBJ1-6	NA	NA	TGTGCCAGCCAAGCGGAGCTTAATTCACCCCTCCACTTT	CASQAELNSPLHF
TRBV10-1	14	TRBJ1-1	NA	TRBD1	TGCGCCAGCAGTCGACAGGGGAAGAACACTGAAGCTTTCTTT	CASSRQGKNTEAFF
TRBV19	19	TRBJ2-5	NA	TRBD2	TGTGCCAGTAGTAGATCCGGGCTAGCGGGAGCCTCGGGGGGAGAGACCCAGTACTTC	CASSRSGLAGASGGETQYF
TRBV4-1	15	TRBJ2-1	NA	TRBD2	TGCGCCAGCACAACTAGCGGGAGCTCCTACAATGAGCAGTTCTTC	CASTTSGSSYNEQFF
TRBV6-6	16	TRBJ2-3	NA	NA	TGTGCCAGCAGTTCGGAAGACTGGTCCCGCACAGATACGCAGTATTTT	CASSSEDWSRTDTQYF
TRBV19	13	TRBJ2-7	NA	NA	TGTGCCAGTAGTACCGGGGTAGGGTACGAGCAGTACTTC	CASSTGVGYEQYF
TRBV20-1	11	TRBJ2-7	few	NA	TGCAGTGCTAGAGACACCTACGAGCAGTACTTC	CSARDTYEQYF
TRBV7-2	15	TRBJ2-3	NA	TRBD2	TGTGCCAGCAGCTTGGGAGGGGCTAGCACAGATACGCAGTATTTT	CASSLGGASTDTQYF
TRBV7-6	17	TRBJ2-2	NA	TRBD2	TGTGCCAGCAGCCGCGGACTAGCGGGAGCGATGACCGGGGAGCTGTTTTTT	CASSRGLAGAMTGELFF
TRBV28	14	TRBJ1-1	few	NA	TGTGCCAGCAGTACCAGACAACTGAACACTGAAGCTTTCTTT	CASSTRQLNTEAFF
TRBV1	18	TRBJ2-3	NA	NA	TGCACCAGCAGCCAAGGAAGTCCTGGGACTAGAAGCACAGATACGCAGTATTTT	CTSSQGSPGTRSTDTQYF
TRBV6-6	12	TRBJ2-7	NA	NA	TGTGCCAGCGCGGGACGGGCCTACGAGCAGTACTTC	CASAGRAYEQYF
TRBV2	15	TRBJ1-5	few	NA	TGTGCCAGCAGTGAAGAAAGACATAGCAATCAGCCCCAGCATTTT	CASSEERHSNQPQHF
TRBV2	16	TRBJ1-4	NA	TRBD1	TGTGCCAGCAGAACAGGGGGCCTCACAACTAATGAAAAACTGTTTTTT	CASRTGGLTTNEKLFF
TRBV7-9	16	TRBJ2-7	NA	NA	TGTGCCAGCAGCCTGGTTGGACTCAGAAGCTCCTACGAGCAGTACTTC	CASSLVGLRSSYEQYF
TRBV28	15	TRBJ1-3	few	TRBD1	TGTGCCAGCAGTGAGACGGGACAGGGGGCTTACACCATATATTTT	CASSETGQGAYTIYF
TRBV5-1	15	TRBJ2-1	NA	TRBD2	TGCGCCAGCAGTCTGACAGCGGGGCACTACAATGAGCAGTTCTTC	CASSLTAGHYNEQFF
TRBV5-6	15	TRBJ1-4	NA	NA	TGTGCCAGCAGCTTGGGACCTCGGGCTAATGAAAAACTGTTTTTT	CASSLGPRANEKLFF
TRBV18	14	TRBJ2-5	NA	TRBD1	TGTGCCAGCTCACCTCAGGGGGCCGGGGAGACCCAGTACTTC	CASSPQGAGETQYF